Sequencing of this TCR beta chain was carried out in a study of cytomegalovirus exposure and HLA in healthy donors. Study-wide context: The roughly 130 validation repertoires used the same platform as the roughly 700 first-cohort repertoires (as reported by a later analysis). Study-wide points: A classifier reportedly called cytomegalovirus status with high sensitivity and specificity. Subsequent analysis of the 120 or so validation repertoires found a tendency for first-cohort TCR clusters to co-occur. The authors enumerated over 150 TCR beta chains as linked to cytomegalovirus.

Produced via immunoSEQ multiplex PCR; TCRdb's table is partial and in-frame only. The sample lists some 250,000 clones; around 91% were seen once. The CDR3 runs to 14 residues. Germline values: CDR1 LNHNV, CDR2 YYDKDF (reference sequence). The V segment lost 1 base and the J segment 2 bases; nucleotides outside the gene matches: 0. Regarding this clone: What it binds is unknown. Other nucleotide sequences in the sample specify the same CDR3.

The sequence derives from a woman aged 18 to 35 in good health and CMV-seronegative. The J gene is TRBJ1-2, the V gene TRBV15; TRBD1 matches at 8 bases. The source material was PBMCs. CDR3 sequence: CATSRGQGNYGYTF. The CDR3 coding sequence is TGTGCCACCAGCAGAGGACAGGGGAACTATGGCTACACCTTC.